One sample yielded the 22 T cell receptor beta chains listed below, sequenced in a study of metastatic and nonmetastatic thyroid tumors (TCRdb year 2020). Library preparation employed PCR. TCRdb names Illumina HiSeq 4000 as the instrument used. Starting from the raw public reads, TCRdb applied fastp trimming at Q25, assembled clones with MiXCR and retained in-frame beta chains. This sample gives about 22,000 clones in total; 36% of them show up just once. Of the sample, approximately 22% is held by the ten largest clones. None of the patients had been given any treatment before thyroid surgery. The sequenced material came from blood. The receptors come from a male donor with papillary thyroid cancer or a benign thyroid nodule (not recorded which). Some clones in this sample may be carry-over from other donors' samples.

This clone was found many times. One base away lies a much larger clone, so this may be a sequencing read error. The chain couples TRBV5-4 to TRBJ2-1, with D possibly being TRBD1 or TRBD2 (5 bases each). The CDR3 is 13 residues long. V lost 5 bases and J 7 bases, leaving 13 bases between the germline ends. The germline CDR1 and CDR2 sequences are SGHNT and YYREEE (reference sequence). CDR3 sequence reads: CASSGPGSNEQFF. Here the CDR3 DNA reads TGTGCCAGCAGTGGACCAGGGAGTAATGAGCAGTTCTTC.

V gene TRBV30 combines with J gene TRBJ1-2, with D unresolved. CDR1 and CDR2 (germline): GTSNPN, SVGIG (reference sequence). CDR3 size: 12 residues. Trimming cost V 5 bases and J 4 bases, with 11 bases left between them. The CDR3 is CAWARPFYGYTF. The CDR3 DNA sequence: TGTGCCTGGGCCCGGCCCTTCTATGGCTACACCTTC. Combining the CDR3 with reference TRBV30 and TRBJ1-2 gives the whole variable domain SQTIHQWPATLVQPVGSPLSLECTVEGTSNPNLYWYRQAAGRGLQLLFYSVGIGQISSEVPQNLSASRPQDRQFILSSKKLLLSDSGFYLCAWARPFYGYTFGSGTRLTVV.

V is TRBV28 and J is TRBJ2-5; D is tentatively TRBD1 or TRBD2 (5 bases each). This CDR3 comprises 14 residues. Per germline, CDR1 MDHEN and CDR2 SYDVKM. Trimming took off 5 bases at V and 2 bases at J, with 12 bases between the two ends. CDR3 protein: CASSPPGRQETQYF. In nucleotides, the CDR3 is TGTGCCAGCAGTCCCCCGGGGCGGCAAGAGACCCAGTACTTC.

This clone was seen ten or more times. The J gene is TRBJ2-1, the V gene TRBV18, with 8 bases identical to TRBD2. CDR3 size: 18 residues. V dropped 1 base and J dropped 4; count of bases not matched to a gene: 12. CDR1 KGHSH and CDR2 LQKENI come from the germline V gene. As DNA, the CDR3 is TGTGCCAGCTCACCACGCAAAGTACTAGCGGAACATTACAATGAGCAGTTCTTC. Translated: CASSPRKVLAEHYNEQFF. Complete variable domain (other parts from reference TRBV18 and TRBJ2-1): NAGVMQNPRHLVRRRGQEARLRCSPMKGHSHVYWYRQLPEEGLKFMVYLQKENIIDESGMPKERFSAEFPKEGPSILRIQQVVRGDSAAYFCASSPRKVLAEHYNEQFFGPGTRLTVL.

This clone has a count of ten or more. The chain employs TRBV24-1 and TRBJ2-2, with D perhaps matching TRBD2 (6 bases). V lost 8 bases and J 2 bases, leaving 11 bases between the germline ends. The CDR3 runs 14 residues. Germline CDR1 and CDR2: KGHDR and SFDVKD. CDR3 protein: CATKSGLNTGELFF. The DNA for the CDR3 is TGTGCCACCAAATCAGGACTAAACACCGGGGAGCTGTTTTTT.

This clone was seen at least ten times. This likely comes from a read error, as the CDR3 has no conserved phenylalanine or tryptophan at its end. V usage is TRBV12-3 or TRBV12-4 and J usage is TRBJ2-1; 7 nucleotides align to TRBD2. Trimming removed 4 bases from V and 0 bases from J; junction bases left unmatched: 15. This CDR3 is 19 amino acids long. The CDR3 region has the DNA TGTGCCAGCAGTTCAGCTAGGGGAGGGCAAATAAGCTCCTACAATGAGCAGTTCGTC. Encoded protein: CASSSARGGQISSYNEQFV.

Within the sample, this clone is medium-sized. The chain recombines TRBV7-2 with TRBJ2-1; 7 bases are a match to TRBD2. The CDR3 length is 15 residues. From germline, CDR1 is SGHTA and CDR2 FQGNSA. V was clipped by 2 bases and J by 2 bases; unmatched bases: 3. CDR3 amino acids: CASSLSGATYNEQFF. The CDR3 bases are TGTGCCAGCAGCTTAAGCGGGGCCACCTACAATGAGCAGTTCTTC.

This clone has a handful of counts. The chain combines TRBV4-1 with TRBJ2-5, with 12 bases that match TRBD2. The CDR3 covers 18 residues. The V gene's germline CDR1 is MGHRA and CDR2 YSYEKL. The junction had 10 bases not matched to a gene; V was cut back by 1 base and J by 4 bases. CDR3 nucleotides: TGCGCCAGCAGCCAAGCCCTAATGGCTAGCGGGAGGGTAGAGACCCAGTACTTC. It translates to CASSQALMASGRVETQYF.

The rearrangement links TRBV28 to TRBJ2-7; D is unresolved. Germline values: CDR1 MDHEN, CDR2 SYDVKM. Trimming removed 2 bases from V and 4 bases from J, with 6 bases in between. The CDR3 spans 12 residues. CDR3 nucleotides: TGTGCCAGCAGTTTACTGGTATACGAGCAGTACTTC. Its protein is CASSLLVYEQYF. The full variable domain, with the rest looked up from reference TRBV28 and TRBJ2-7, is DVKVTQSSRYLVKRTGEKVFLECVQDMDHENMFWYRQDPGLGLRLIYFSYDVKMKEKGDIPEGYSVSREKKERFSLILESASTNQTSMYLCASSLLVYEQYFGPGTRLTVT.

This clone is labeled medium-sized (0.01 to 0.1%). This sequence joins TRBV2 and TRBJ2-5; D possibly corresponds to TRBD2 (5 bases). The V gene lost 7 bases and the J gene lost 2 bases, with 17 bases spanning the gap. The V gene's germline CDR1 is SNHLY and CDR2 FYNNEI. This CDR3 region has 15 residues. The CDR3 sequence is CASNNRGVSQETQYF. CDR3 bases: TGTGCCAGCAACAACCGGGGAGTATCTCAAGAGACCCAGTACTTC.

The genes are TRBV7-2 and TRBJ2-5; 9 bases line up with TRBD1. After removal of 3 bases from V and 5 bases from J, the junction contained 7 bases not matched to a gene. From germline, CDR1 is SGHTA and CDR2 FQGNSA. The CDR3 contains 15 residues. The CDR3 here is CASSFAWDRAETQYF. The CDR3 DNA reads TGTGCCAGCAGCTTCGCCTGGGACAGGGCTGAGACCCAGTACTTC. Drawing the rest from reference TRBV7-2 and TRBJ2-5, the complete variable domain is GAGVSQSPSNKVTEKGKDVELRCDPISGHTALYWYRQSLGQGLEFLIYFQGNSAPDKSGLPSDRFSAERTGGSVSTLTIQRTQQEDSAVYLCASSFAWDRAETQYFGPGTRLLVL.

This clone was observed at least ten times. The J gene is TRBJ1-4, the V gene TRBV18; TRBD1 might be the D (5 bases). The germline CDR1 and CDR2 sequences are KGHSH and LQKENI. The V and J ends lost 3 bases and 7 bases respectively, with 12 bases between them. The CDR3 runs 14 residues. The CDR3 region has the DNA TGTGCCAGCTCACCCAGTCAGGGTGGTGAAAAACTGTTTTTT. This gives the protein CASSPSQGGEKLFF.

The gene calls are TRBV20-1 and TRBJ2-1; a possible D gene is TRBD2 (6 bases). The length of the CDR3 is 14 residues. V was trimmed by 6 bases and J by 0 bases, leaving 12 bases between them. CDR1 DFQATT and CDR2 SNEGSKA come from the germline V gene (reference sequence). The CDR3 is CSAPGDYSYNEQFF. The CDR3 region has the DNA TGCAGTGCCCCGGGAGATTACTCCTACAATGAGCAGTTCTTC.

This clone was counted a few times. The CDR3 protein is CSVWGDSMGEQYF. CDR3 DNA: TGCAGCGTCTGGGGGGACAGTATGGGAGAGCAGTACTTC. This chain joins TRBV29-1 and TRBJ2-7, with a tentative D call TRBD1 (7 bases). The CDR3 loop spans 13 amino acids. The germline CDR1 and CDR2 sequences are SQVTM and ANQGSEA. The V and J ends lost 6 bases and 7 bases respectively, with 19 bases between them.

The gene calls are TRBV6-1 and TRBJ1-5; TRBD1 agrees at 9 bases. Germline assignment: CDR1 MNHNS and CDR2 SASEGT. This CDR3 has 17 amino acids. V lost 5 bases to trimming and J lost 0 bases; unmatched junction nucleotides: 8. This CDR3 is CASSPGTGRHSNQPQHF. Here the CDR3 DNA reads TGTGCCAGCAGTCCCGGGACAGGGCGACATAGCAATCAGCCCCAGCATTTT.

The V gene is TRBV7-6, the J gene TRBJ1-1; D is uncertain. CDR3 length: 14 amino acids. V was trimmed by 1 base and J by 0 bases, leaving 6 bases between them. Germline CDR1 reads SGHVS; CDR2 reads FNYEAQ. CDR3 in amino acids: CASSLEAVNTEAFF. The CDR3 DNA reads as TGTGCCAGCAGCTTAGAGGCAGTGAACACTGAAGCTTTCTTT.

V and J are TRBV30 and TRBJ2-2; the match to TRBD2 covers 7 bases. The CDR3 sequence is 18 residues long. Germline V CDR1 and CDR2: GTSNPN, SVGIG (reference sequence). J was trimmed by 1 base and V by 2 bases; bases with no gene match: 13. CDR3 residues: CAWSISGTIRRNTGELFF. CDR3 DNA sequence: TGTGCCTGGAGTATAAGCGGGACTATTAGAAGGAACACCGGGGAGCTGTTTTTT.

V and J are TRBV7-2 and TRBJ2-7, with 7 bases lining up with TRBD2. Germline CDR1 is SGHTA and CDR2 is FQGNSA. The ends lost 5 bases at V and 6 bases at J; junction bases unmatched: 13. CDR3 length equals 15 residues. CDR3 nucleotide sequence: TGTGCCAGCAGCAGAGGCGGCCACTCGGGGGGCGAGCAGTACTTC. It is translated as CASSRGGHSGGEQYF.

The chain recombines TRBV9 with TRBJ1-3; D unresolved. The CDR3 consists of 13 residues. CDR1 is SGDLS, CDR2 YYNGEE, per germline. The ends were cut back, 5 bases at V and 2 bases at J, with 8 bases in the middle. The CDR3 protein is CASSTPTGNTIYF. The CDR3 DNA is TGTGCCAGCAGTACCCCGACTGGAAACACCATATATTTT.

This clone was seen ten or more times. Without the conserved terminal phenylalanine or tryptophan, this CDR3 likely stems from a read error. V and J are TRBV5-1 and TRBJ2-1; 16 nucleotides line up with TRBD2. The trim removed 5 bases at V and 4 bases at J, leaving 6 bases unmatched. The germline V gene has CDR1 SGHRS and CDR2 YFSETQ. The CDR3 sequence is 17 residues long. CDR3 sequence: CASRPGLAGGPYNEQFV. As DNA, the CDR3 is TGCGCCAGCAGACCGGGACTAGCGGGAGGGCCGTACAATGAGCAGTTCGTC.

The CDR3 sequence: CSARRGDQTDTGELFF. The CDR3 DNA follows: TGCAGTGCTAGACGCGGGGACCAGACCGACACCGGGGAGCTGTTTTTT. The rearrangement uses TRBV20-1 and TRBJ2-2, with D possibly TRBD2 on 6 matching bases. Trimming cost V 2 bases and J 3 bases, with 16 bases left between them. Per the germline V gene, CDR1 is DFQATT and CDR2 is SNEGSKA (reference sequence). This CDR3 region has 16 residues.

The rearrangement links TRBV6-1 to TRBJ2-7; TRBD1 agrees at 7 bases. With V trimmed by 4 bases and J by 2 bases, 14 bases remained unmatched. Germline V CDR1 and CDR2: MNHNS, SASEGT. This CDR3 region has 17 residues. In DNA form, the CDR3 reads TGTGCCAGCAGTGCCCTCCCGACAGGGCAACACACCTACGAGCAGTACTTC. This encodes CASSALPTGQHTYEQYF.